These 20 T cell receptor beta chains came from one sample sequenced in a study of graft-versus-host responses after intestinal transplantation. Their cognate antigens are unknown. The data were produced by immunoSEQ multiplex PCR, yet TCRdb's version contains in-frame clones alone and is incomplete. This table has some 81,000 clones, roughly nine tenths appearing once. The material sequenced was unstimulated CD4+ T cells sorted from spleen or lymph node cells, taken before intestinal transplant. The receptor set was obtained from a human donor who received an intestinal transplant.

V and J are TRBV6-5 and TRBJ2-1; tentatively, D is TRBD2 (5 bases). In germline, CDR1 is MNHEY, CDR2 SVGAGI. This CDR3 is built from 14 residues. V was trimmed by 7 bases and J by 0 bases, leaving 10 bases between them. The DNA for the CDR3 is TGTGCCAGCATAGGGAGCCGCTCCTACAATGAGCAGTTCTTC. It is translated as CASIGSRSYNEQFF.

The rearrangement links TRBV6-5 to TRBJ1-6; a weak D match, TRBD1 (5 bases). The V gene lost 6 bases and the J gene lost 13 bases, with 22 bases spanning the gap. CDR3 length: 15 amino acids. The germline V gene has CDR1 MNHEY and CDR2 SVGAGI. CDR3 nucleotide sequence: TGTGCCAGCAGGCCCCGCGGGACCGCGAAATCGCCCCTCCACTTT. Protein product: CASRPRGTAKSPLHF.

This chain connects TRBV5-4 to TRBJ2-1, with 10 bases aligning to TRBD2. V dropped 4 bases and J dropped 8; count of bases not matched to a gene: 9. This CDR3 is 15 amino acids long. The germline CDR1 and CDR2 sequences are SGHNT and YYREEE (reference sequence). The DNA of the CDR3 is TGTGCCAGCAGCGTAGCGGGGGGCCCTAGGGATGAGCAGTTCTTC. Its translation is CASSVAGGPRDEQFF.

The J gene is TRBJ2-1, the V gene TRBV2; D gene unclear. CDR3 size: 10 residues. Trimming removed 4 bases from V and 7 bases from J, with 2 bases in between. Germline V gene sequence: CDR1 SNHLY, CDR2 FYNNEI. The CDR3 DNA reads TGTGCCAGCAGTGCTAATGAGCAGTTCTTC. It yields the protein CASSANEQFF. Looking up the rest from reference TRBV2 and TRBJ2-1 gives the full variable domain: EPEVTQTPSHQVTQMGQEVILRCVPISNHLYFYWYRQILGQKVEFLVSFYNNEISEKSEIFDDQFSVERPDGSNFTLKIRSTKLEDSAMYFCASSANEQFFGPGTRLTVL.

The rearrangement links TRBV7-3 to TRBJ2-3; D perhaps matches TRBD2 (7 bases). The CDR3 sequence is 17 residues long. Germline assignment: CDR1 SGHTA and CDR2 FQGTGA. V was clipped by 0 bases and J by 5 bases, with 18 bases between them. CDR3 nucleotides: TGTGCCAGCAGCTTAACACGTTCCGGGGGGCGAGGAGATACGCAGTATTTT. It codes for CASSLTRSGGRGDTQYF.

The chain links TRBV7-9 to TRBJ2-7, with a weak D call TRBD2 (5 bases). The CDR3 loop spans 14 amino acids. Trimming left V 1 base short and J 6 bases short, with 13 bases between. Germline V gene data show CDR1 as SEHNR and CDR2 as FQNEAQ (reference sequence). In DNA, the CDR3 is TGTGCCAGCAGCTTAGACTCCGGGATTCTCGAGCAGTACTTC. Translation: CASSLDSGILEQYF.

V is TRBV29-1 and J is TRBJ1-4; D is possibly TRBD1 (6 bases). The V gene lost 5 bases and the J gene lost 7 bases, with 14 bases spanning the gap. Germline-derived CDR1 and CDR2 are SQVTM and ANQGSEA. This CDR3 is 13 amino acids long. Here the CDR3 DNA reads TGCAGCGTTACAGGGACCCTTGGTGAAAAACTGTTTTTT. Protein sequence: CSVTGTLGEKLFF.

This clone was seen once. J is TRBJ1-5 and V is TRBV15, with a possible D match to TRBD1 (5 bases). Germline V gene lookup returns CDR1 LNHNV and CDR2 YYDKDF (reference sequence). The CDR3 has 18 residues. Trimming shortened V by 0 bases and J by 5 bases, and 20 bases separated the two germline ends. CDR3 DNA sequence: TGTGCCACCAGCAGAGATTTGGTTTGGGGCCGCAGGGATCAGCCCCAGCATTTT. Translating gives CATSRDLVWGRRDQPQHF.

This clone was recorded only once. The chain links TRBV2 to TRBJ2-5; the match to TRBD1 covers 9 bases. The CDR3 length is 14 residues. Unmatched junction bases numbered 4, after V lost 6 bases and J lost 2 bases. Germline V gives CDR1 SNHLY, CDR2 FYNNEI. The CDR3 reads CASRPDRGQETQYF. The CDR3 DNA sequence: TGTGCCAGCAGACCCGACAGGGGGCAAGAGACCCAGTACTTC.

V and J are TRBV5-1 and TRBJ2-5; 9 bases are a match to TRBD2. There are 16 residues in the CDR3. Per germline, CDR1 SGHRS and CDR2 YFSETQ. V lost 3 bases and J lost 2; bases outside the gene matches: 8. CDR3 nucleotides: TGCGCCAGCAGCTCCTCGGGACTAGCTGGGCAAGAGACCCAGTACTTC. Its translation: CASSSSGLAGQETQYF.

The chain is built from TRBV6-1 and TRBJ1-1, with a possible D match to TRBD1 (6 bases). The ends were cut back, 3 bases at V and 3 bases at J, with 14 bases in the middle. The germline V gene has CDR1 MNHNS and CDR2 SASEGT. CDR3 length: 15 amino acids. The CDR3 loop is CASSDPFRQDTEAFF. The CDR3 DNA reads TGTGCCAGCAGTGACCCCTTCAGACAGGACACTGAAGCTTTCTTT.

This chain links TRBV30 with TRBJ1-6; a weak D match, TRBD1 (5 bases). The length of the CDR3 is 15 residues. V was shortened by 0 bases and J by 2 bases, with 8 bases between the two germline ends. The germline V gene has CDR1 GTSNPN and CDR2 SVGIG (reference sequence). The CDR3 DNA sequence: TGTGCCTGGAGTGTAGGAGGGGCCTATAATTCACCCCTCCACTTT. This codes for CAWSVGGAYNSPLHF.

The rearrangement joins TRBV2 to TRBJ2-7; a weak D match, TRBD2 (6 bases). V lost 5 bases and J lost 2, with 13 bases in between. Germline V gene lookup returns CDR1 SNHLY and CDR2 FYNNEI. The CDR3 consists of 14 residues. CDR3 nucleotide sequence: TGTGCCAGCAGTCTGGGACTTCGCCCCTACGAGCAGTACTTC. The encoded protein is CASSLGLRPYEQYF.

The chain carries TRBV19 and TRBJ2-1, with 11 bases aligning to TRBD1. Per the germline V gene, CDR1 is LNHDA and CDR2 is SQIVND (reference sequence). V shed 5 bases and J 9 bases; nucleotides not matched to a gene: 9. The CDR3 is made up of 15 amino acids. The CDR3 DNA is TGTGCCAGTAGTCAACGGACAGGGGGCTGGGGTGAGCAGTTCTTC. Translated: CASSQRTGGWGEQFF.

The chain employs TRBV27 and TRBJ2-5; 8 bases align to TRBD1. The V gene's germline CDR1 is MNHEY and CDR2 SMNVEV (reference sequence). CDR3 length: 16 residues. J was trimmed by 3 bases and V by 2 bases; bases with no gene match: 8. The CDR3 sequence: CASSLPTEDREETQYF. The CDR3 DNA is TGTGCCAGCAGTTTACCGACCGAGGACAGGGAAGAGACCCAGTACTTC.

This sequence joins TRBV6-5 and TRBJ2-7; possible D gene TRBD2, 5 bases. Germline CDR1 is MNHEY and CDR2 is SVGAGI. The CDR3 has 15 amino acids. Trimming removed 6 bases at V and 1 base at J, with 16 bases between. CDR3 residues: CASRPTFSVSYEQYF. DNA of the CDR3: TGTGCCAGCAGGCCGACATTTAGCGTTTCCTACGAGCAGTACTTC.

The chain has TRBV7-3 and TRBJ2-5; D may be TRBD2 (6 bases). The V gene lost 4 bases and the J gene lost 2 bases, with 8 bases spanning the gap. Germline V gives CDR1 SGHTA, CDR2 FQGTGA. CDR3 length: 13 residues. In nucleotides, the CDR3 is TGTGCCAGCAGCTCGGGACTTCAAGAGACCCAGTACTTC. Protein sequence: CASSSGLQETQYF.

The chain is built from TRBV28 and TRBJ1-2; TRBD1 matches 7 bases. CDR1 and CDR2 (germline): MDHEN, SYDVKM. V lost 6 bases and J lost 6; bases outside the gene matches: 10. The CDR3 contains 14 residues. DNA for the CDR3: TGTGCCAGCAGCCGCGATTCGGGACAGCATGGCTACACCTTC. Its protein is CASSRDSGQHGYTF.

This clone was counted a few times. This rearrangement joins TRBV5-4 to TRBJ1-2; unclear D gene. Trimming cost V 4 bases and J 8 bases, with 24 bases left between them. CDR1 is SGHNT and CDR2 is YYREEE in the germline V gene (reference sequence). The CDR3 has 16 amino acids. CDR3: CASSVNWPGNSWGYTF. The CDR3 nucleotides are TGTGCCAGCAGCGTTAATTGGCCGGGAAATTCGTGGGGCTACACCTTC.

The V and J genes are TRBV4-2 and TRBJ2-1; 12 nucleotides match TRBD2. The CDR3 is 17 amino acids. V trimming: 1 base; J trimming: 5 bases; junction bases outside the gene matches: 6. The V gene's germline CDR1 is LGHNA and CDR2 YNFKEQ. CDR3 DNA sequence: TGTGCCAGCAGCCAAGGACTAGCGGGGGCTCTCGACAATGAGCAGTTCTTC. This codes for CASSQGLAGALDNEQFF.